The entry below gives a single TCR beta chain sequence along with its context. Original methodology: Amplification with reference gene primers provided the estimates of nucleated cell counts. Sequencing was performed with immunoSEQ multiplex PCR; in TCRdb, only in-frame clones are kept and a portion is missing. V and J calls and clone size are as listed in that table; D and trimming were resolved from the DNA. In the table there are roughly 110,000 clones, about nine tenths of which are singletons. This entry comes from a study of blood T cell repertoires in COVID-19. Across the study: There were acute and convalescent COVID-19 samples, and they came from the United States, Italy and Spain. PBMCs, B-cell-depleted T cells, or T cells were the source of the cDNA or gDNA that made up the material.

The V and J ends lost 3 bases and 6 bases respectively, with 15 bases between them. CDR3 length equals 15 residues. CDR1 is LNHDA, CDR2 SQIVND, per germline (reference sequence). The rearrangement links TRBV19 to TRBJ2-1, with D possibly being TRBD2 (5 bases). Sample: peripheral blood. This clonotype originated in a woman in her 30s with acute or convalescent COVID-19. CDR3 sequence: CASSIGGNRLNEQFF. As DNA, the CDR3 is TGTGCCAGTAGTATCGGAGGAAACAGACTCAATGAGCAGTTCTTC.